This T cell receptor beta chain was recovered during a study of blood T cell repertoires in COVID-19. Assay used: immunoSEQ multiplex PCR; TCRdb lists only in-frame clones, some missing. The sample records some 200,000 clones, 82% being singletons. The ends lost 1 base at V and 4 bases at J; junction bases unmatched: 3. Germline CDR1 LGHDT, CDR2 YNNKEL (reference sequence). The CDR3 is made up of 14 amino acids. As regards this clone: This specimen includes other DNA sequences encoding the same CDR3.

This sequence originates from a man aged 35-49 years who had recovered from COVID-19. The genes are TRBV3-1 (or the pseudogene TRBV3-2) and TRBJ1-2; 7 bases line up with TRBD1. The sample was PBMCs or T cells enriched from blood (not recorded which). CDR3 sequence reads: CASSQGTGSYGYTF. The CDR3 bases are TGTGCCAGCAGCCAAGGGACAGGCTCCTATGGCTACACCTTC.